Listed here are 14 T cell receptor beta chains from one sample, sequenced in a study of metastatic and nonmetastatic thyroid tumors. Using MiXCR, TCRdb reanalyzed the PCR reads. In the table there are approximately 31,000 clones, 25% to 30% of which are singletons. Each patient came to thyroid surgery without any prior treatment (of any kind). The source material was blood. These receptors were taken from a female donor with papillary thyroid cancer or a benign thyroid nodule (not recorded which). Some clones in this sample may be carry-over from other donors' samples.

The rearrangement links TRBV27 to TRBJ2-3; TRBD2 agrees at 9 bases. CDR3 size: 16 residues. V shed 5 bases and J 4 bases; nucleotides not matched to a gene: 10. The germline V gene has CDR1 MNHEY and CDR2 SMNVEV (reference sequence). The CDR3 nucleotides read TGTGCCAGCAGTCCCTCGGTTAGCGGGAGTTCAGATACGCAGTATTTT. Protein sequence: CASSPSVSGSSDTQYF.

This clone was counted at least ten times. V and J are TRBV20-1 and TRBJ1-4; tentatively, D is TRBD1 (6 bases). V shed 6 bases and J shed 5 bases, with 16 bases lying between them. This CDR3 contains 14 residues. The germline gives CDR1 DFQATT, CDR2 SNEGSKA (reference sequence). This CDR3 is CSATPGDTNEKLFF. The CDR3 DNA sequence: TGCAGTGCCACCCCTGGGGACACCAATGAAAAACTGTTTTTT.

This rearrangement joins TRBV27 to TRBJ1-5, with D uncertain. V shed 6 bases and J shed 12 bases, with 24 bases lying between them. This CDR3 contains 15 residues. The germline V gene has CDR1 MNHEY and CDR2 SMNVEV (reference sequence). CDR3 in amino acids: CASSRSRIEGGIQHF. The CDR3 DNA follows: TGTGCCAGCAGCCGAAGTAGAATAGAGGGAGGTATCCAGCATTTT.

The chain uses TRBV6-1 and TRBJ2-7; D gene ambiguous. Trimming cost V 6 bases and J 2 bases, with 11 bases left between them. CDR3 length equals 13 residues. CDR1 and CDR2 (germline): MNHNS, SASEGT. The CDR3 bases are TGTGCCAGCAGGGAGAGCAGGACCTACGAGCAGTACTTC. This sequence encodes CASRESRTYEQYF.

The chain employs TRBV7-2 and TRBJ2-7, with a tentative D call TRBD1 (5 bases). The CDR3 consists of 13 residues. V dropped 3 bases and J dropped 2 bases, with 8 bases sitting between them. Germline loops: CDR1 SGHTA, CDR2 FQGNSA. The CDR3 is CASSLKGTYEQYF. In nucleotides, the CDR3 is TGTGCCAGCAGCTTGAAGGGGACCTACGAGCAGTACTTC.

This rearrangement joins TRBV20-1 to TRBJ2-3, with TRBD1 matching 7 bases. The CDR3 has 14 amino acids. J gave up 0 bases and V 5 bases, and 5 bases lay outside the gene matches. The V gene's germline CDR1 is DFQATT and CDR2 SNEGSKA (reference sequence). In DNA form, the CDR3 reads TGCAGTGCTTCCGGGACAGTAAGCACAGATACGCAGTATTTT. As protein: CSASGTVSTDTQYF.

In this sample, this clone turned up many times. The gene calls are TRBV10-3 and TRBJ2-3; D gene uncertain. This CDR3 has 14 residues. V was pared by 2 bases and J by 4 bases, with 10 bases between. Per the germline V gene, CDR1 is ENHRY and CDR2 is SYGVKD. The CDR3: CAISEPNRADTQYF. Written as DNA, the CDR3 is TGTGCCATCAGTGAGCCGAATCGGGCAGATACGCAGTATTTT.

This clone has only a few counts. The V call is TRBV6-1, the J call TRBJ1-1, with TRBD1 matching over 7 bases. CDR3 length: 15 residues. Germline V gives CDR1 MNHNS, CDR2 SASEGT. Losses at the gene ends were 7 bases for V and 1 base for J; bases not matched to a gene: 9. CDR3 amino acids: CASKQRDSSNTEAFF. Written as DNA, the CDR3 is TGTGCCAGCAAGCAACGGGACAGTTCGAACACTGAAGCTTTCTTT.

This chain joins TRBV11-3 and TRBJ2-1; the match to TRBD2 covers 9 bases. V shed 11 bases, J shed 9 bases, and the junction held 11 bases outside the gene matches. The CDR3 is 13 amino acids. Germline assignment: CDR1 SGHNT and CDR2 YENEEA. The CDR3 coding sequence is TGTGCCTCCCGCGCTAGCGGGGAGGGTGAGCAGTTCTTC. It is translated as CASRASGEGEQFF.

The rearrangement links TRBV6-2 or TRBV6-3 to TRBJ2-5, with D unclear. Germline values: CDR1 MNHEY, CDR2 SVGEGT. This CDR3 region has 13 residues. Trimming removed 0 bases from V and 5 bases from J, with 7 bases in between. The CDR3 spells CASSYSGWETQYF. The CDR3 region has the DNA TGTGCCAGCAGTTACTCGGGGTGGGAGACCCAGTACTTC.

Regarding this clone: This is likely a read error, given that the CDR3 carries no conserved phenylalanine or tryptophan at its end. No DNA is shown, since the ends of the CDR3 on it are uncertain; the CDR3 is the one TCRdb lists. The chain is built from TRBV27 and TRBJ1-1; the D call in the table, TRBD1, was not verified against the DNA. Germline V gene sequence: CDR1 MNHEY, CDR2 SMNVEV (reference sequence). The CDR3 length is 13 residues, termini included. This CDR3 is CASSRTGDTEGFL.

This clone was observed many times. The CDR3 DNA reads as TGCAGCGTAGACCAGGGTTCCGAGCAGTACTTC. This gives the protein CSVDQGSEQYF. The gene calls are TRBV29-1 and TRBJ2-7; D may be TRBD1 (5 bases). Germline V gene sequence: CDR1 SQVTM, CDR2 ANQGSEA. The CDR3 extends over 11 amino acids. Trimming pared 6 bases from V and 6 bases from J, leaving 12 bases between.

This clone was counted between two and nine times. V is TRBV5-1 and J is TRBJ2-6, with D possibly being TRBD1 (5 bases). V lost 0 bases to trimming and J lost 0 bases, with 10 bases between them. From germline, CDR1 is SGHRS and CDR2 YFSETQ. CDR3 length: 17 residues. The CDR3 region is CASSLDAQGSGANVLTF. The CDR3 region has the DNA TGCGCCAGCAGCTTGGACGCCCAGGGCTCTGGGGCCAACGTCCTGACTTTC.

The rearrangement joins TRBV12-3 or TRBV12-4 to TRBJ2-7; D could derive from TRBD1 or TRBD2 (5 bases each). With 5 bases removed from V and 9 bases from J, the gap between germline ends came to 20 bases. The CDR3 is 14 residues long. The CDR3 loop reads CASSQSGTQVVQYF. For the CDR3, the DNA is TGTGCCAGCAGTCAGTCCGGGACGCAGGTAGTGCAGTACTTC.